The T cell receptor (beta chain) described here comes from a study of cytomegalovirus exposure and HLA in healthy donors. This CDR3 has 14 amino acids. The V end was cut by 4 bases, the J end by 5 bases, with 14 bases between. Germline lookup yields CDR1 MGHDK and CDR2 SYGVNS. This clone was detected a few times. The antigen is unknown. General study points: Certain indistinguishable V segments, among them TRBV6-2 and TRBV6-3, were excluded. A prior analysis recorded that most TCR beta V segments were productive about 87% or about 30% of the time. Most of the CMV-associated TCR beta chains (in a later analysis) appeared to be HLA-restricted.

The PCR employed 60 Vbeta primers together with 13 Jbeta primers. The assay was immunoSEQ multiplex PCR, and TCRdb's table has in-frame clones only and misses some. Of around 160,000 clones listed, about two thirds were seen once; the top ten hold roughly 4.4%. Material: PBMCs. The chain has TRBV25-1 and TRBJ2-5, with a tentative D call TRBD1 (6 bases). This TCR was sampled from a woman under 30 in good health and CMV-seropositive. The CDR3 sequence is CASSAIQGWETQYF. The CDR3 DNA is TGTGCCAGCAGTGCAATACAGGGTTGGGAGACCCAGTACTTC.